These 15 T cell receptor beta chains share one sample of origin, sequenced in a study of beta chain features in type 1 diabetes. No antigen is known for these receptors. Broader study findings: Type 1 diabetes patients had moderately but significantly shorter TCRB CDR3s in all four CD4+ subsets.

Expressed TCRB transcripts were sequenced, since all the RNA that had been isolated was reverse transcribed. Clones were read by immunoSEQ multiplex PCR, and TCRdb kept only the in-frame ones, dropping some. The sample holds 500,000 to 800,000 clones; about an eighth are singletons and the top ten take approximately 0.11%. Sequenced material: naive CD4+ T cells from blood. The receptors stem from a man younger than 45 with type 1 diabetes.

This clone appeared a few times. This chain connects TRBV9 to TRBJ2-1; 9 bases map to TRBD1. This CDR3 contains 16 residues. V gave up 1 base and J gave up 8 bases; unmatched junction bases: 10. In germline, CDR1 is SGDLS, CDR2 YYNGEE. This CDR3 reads CASSVRIQGARDEQFF. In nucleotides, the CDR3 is TGTGCCAGCAGCGTAAGAATACAGGGGGCGCGCGATGAGCAGTTCTTC.

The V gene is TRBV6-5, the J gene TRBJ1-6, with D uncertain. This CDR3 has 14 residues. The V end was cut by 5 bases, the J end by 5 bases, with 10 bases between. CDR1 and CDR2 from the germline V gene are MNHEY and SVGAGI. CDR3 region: CASSREQHNSPLHF. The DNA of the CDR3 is TGTGCCAGCAGTCGCGAACAGCATAATTCACCCCTCCACTTT.

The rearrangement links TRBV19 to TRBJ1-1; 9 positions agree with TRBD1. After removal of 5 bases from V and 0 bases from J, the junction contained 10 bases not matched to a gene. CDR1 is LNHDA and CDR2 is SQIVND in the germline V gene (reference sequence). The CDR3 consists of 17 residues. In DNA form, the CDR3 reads TGTGCCAGTAGTGGCCCCGGGACAGGGTATATGAACACTGAAGCTTTCTTT. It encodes CASSGPGTGYMNTEAFF.

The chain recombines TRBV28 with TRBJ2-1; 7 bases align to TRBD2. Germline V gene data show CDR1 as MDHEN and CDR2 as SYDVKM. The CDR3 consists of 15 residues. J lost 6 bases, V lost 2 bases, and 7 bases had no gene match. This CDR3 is CASSLRLADPNEQFF. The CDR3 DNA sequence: TGTGCCAGCAGTTTACGGCTAGCGGACCCCAATGAGCAGTTCTTC. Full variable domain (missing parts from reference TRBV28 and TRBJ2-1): DVKVTQSSRYLVKRTGEKVFLECVQDMDHENMFWYRQDPGLGLRLIYFSYDVKMKEKGDIPEGYSVSREKKERFSLILESASTNQTSMYLCASSLRLADPNEQFFGPGTRLTVL.

The DNA for the CDR3 is TGTGCCAGCAGCTTAAGACGGGGCCCAGATACGCAGTATTTT. Translating gives CASSLRRGPDTQYF. The chain recombines TRBV7-9 with TRBJ2-3; D is perhaps TRBD1 or TRBD2 (5 bases each). Germline values: CDR1 SEHNR, CDR2 FQNEAQ (reference sequence). V was trimmed by 2 bases and J by 4 bases, leaving 10 bases between them. The CDR3 length is 14 residues.

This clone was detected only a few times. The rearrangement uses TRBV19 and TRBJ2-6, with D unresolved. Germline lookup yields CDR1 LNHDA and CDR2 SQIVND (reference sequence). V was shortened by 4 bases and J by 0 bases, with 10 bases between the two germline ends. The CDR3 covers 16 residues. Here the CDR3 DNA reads TGTGCCAGTAGTAGGGGTTTCCTCTCTGGGGCCAACGTCCTGACTTTC. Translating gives CASSRGFLSGANVLTF. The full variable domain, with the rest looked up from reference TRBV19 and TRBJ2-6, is DGGITQSPKYLFRKEGQNVTLSCEQNLNHDAMYWYRQDPGQGLRLIYYSQIVNDFQKGDIAEGYSVSREKKESFPLTVTSAQKNPTAFYLCASSRGFLSGANVLTFGAGSRLTVL.

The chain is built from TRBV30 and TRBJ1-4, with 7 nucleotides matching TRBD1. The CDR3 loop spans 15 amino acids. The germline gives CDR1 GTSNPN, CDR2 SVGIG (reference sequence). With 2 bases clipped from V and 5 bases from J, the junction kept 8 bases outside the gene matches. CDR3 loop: CAWSHSGTANEKLFF. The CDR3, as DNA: TGTGCCTGGAGTCACTCCGGGACAGCAAATGAAAAACTGTTTTTT. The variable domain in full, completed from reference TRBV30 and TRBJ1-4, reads SQTIHQWPATLVQPVGSPLSLECTVEGTSNPNLYWYRQAAGRGLQLLFYSVGIGQISSEVPQNLSASRPQDRQFILSSKKLLLSDSGFYLCAWSHSGTANEKLFFGSGTQLSVL.

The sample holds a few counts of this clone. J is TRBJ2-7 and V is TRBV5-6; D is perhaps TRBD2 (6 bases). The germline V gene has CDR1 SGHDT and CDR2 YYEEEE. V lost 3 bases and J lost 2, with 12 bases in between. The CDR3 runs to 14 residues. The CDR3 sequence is CASSYGTPTYEQYF. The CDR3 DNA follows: TGTGCCAGCAGCTACGGGACTCCGACCTACGAGCAGTACTTC.

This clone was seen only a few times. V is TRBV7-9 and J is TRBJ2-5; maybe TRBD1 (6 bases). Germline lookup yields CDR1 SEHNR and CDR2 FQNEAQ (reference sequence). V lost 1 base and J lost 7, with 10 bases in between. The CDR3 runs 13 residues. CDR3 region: CASSLGGPGTQYF. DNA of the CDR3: TGTGCCAGCAGCTTAGGGGGGCCAGGGACCCAGTACTTC.

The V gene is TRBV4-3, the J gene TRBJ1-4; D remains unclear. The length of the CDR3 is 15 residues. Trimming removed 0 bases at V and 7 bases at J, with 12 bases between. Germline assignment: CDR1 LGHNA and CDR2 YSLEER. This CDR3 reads CASSQDRQSAEKLFF. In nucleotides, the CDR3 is TGCGCCAGCAGCCAAGATCGGCAATCGGCTGAAAAACTGTTTTTT.

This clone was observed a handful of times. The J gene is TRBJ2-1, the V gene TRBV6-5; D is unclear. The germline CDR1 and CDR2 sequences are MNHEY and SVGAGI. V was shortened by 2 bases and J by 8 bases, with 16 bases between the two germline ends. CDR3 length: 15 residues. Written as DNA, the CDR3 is TGTGCCAGCAGTTACAGTCAGTCGTCAGCTGATGAGCAGTTCTTC. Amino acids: CASSYSQSSADEQFF.

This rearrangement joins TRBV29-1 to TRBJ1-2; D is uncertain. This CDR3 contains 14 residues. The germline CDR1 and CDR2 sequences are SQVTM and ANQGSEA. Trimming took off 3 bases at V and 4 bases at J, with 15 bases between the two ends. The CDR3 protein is CSVDTFSDGYGYTF. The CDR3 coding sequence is TGCAGCGTTGATACCTTCTCTGATGGCTATGGCTACACCTTC.

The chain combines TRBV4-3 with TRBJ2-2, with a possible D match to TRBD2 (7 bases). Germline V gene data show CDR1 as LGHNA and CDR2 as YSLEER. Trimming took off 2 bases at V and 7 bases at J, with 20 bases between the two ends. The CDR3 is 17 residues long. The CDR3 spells CASSQFRGGSPGGELFF. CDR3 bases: TGCGCCAGCAGCCAATTCAGGGGAGGGAGTCCAGGCGGGGAGCTGTTTTTT.

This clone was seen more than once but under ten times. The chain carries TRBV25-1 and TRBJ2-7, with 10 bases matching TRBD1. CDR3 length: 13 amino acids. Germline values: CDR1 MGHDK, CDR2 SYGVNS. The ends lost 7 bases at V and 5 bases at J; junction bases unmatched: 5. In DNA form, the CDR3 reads TGTGCCAGCACTCCCGGGACAGGGGACGAGCAGTACTTC. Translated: CASTPGTGDEQYF.

The CDR3 here is CASSVGGGSPETQYF. CDR3 in DNA: TGTGCCAGCAGCGTGGGGGGGGGCTCCCCAGAGACCCAGTACTTC. The chain employs TRBV9 and TRBJ2-5; D may be TRBD2 (7 bases). Germline assignment: CDR1 SGDLS and CDR2 YYNGEE. Trimming pared 2 bases from V and 4 bases from J, leaving 15 bases between. The CDR3 is 15 amino acids.